The 7 T cell receptor beta chains in this list originate from one sample, sequenced in a study of blood T cell repertoires in COVID-19. The protocol was immunoSEQ multiplex PCR, while the TCRdb copy is restricted to in-frame clones and leaves out a portion. This sample has about 180,000 clones, with around 89% found just once. Sequenced sample: peripheral blood. The origin of the receptors is a man aged 18-30 years who had recovered from COVID-19.

The chain is built from TRBV11-2 and TRBJ2-2; tentatively, D is TRBD2 (5 bases). V was shortened by 4 bases and J by 2 bases, with 8 bases between the two germline ends. The CDR3 consists of 14 residues. From germline, CDR1 is SGHAT and CDR2 FQNNGV. The CDR3 DNA follows: TGTGCCAGCAGCTACCGGGGTAACACCGGGGAGCTGTTTTTT. Translation: CASSYRGNTGELFF.

The chain joins TRBV18 to TRBJ2-3; D may be TRBD1 (5 bases). V lost 4 bases to trimming and J lost 6 bases, with 14 bases between them. The CDR3 is 14 residues long. Looked up from germline, CDR1 is KGHSH and CDR2 is LQKENI. CDR3 amino acids: CASSLGWGKDTQYF. The CDR3 nucleotides read TGTGCCAGCTCACTCGGGTGGGGCAAGGATACGCAGTATTTT.

This rearrangement joins TRBV6-6 to TRBJ1-6; D perhaps matches TRBD1 (5 bases). CDR3 length: 15 amino acids. The germline V gene has CDR1 MNHNY and CDR2 SVGAGI (reference sequence). V was shortened by 5 bases and J by 7 bases, with 15 bases between the two germline ends. CDR3 DNA: TGTGCCAGCAGTCGCGAGGACATTGGAAATTCACCCCTCCACTTT. It yields the protein CASSREDIGNSPLHF.

The chain links TRBV19 to TRBJ2-7, with D possibly TRBD1 on 6 matching bases. CDR3 size: 13 residues. V lost 3 bases and J 3 bases, leaving 9 bases between the germline ends. Germline V gene sequence: CDR1 LNHDA, CDR2 SQIVND (reference sequence). The CDR3: CASSMQGSYEQYF. The DNA of the CDR3 is TGTGCCAGTAGTATGCAGGGGAGCTACGAGCAGTACTTC.

Only one count was recorded for this clone. The V and J genes are TRBV7-9 and TRBJ2-1; 12 bases agree with TRBD1. J lost 7 bases, V lost 5 bases, and 6 bases had no gene match. The length of the CDR3 is 15 residues. Germline V gives CDR1 SEHNR, CDR2 FQNEAQ (reference sequence). The CDR3 sequence: CASSAPGQGANEQFF. In nucleotides, the CDR3 is TGTGCCAGCAGCGCCCCGGGACAGGGGGCAAATGAGCAGTTCTTC. The full variable domain, its missing parts supplied by reference TRBV7-9 and TRBJ2-1, is DTGVSQNPRHKITKRGQNVTFRCDPISEHNRLYWYRQTLGQGPEFLTYFQNEAQLEKSRLLSDRFSAERPKGSFSTLEIQRTEQGDSAMYLCASSAPGQGANEQFFGPGTRLTVL.

This sequence joins TRBV4-1 and TRBJ2-1; D is ambiguous. V was shortened by 1 base and J by 8 bases, with 9 bases between the two germline ends. Germline V gene data show CDR1 as MGHRA and CDR2 as YSYEKL. CDR3 size: 13 residues. The CDR3 protein is CASSQGYGDEQFF. The CDR3, as DNA: TGCGCCAGCAGCCAAGGATACGGAGATGAGCAGTTCTTC.

The count of this clone is one. V gene TRBV4-3 combines with J gene TRBJ2-6; the D gene is possibly TRBD2 (5 bases). With 4 bases removed from V and 0 bases from J, the gap between germline ends came to 13 bases. The germline V gene has CDR1 LGHNA and CDR2 YSLEER. The CDR3 runs to 17 residues. CDR3 loop: CASSRTGVVSGANVLTF. CDR3 in DNA: TGCGCCAGCAGCCGAACCGGGGTGGTCTCTGGGGCCAACGTCCTGACTTTC.